The clone carrying this T cell receptor beta chain showed up just a few times. Methods used by the authors: The authors estimated nucleated cell counts from reference gene primer amplification. The repertoire was sequenced with immunoSEQ multiplex PCR; TCRdb's copy has only in-frame clones and lacks some. The DNA was the basis for D and trimming; V, J and clone size are from that table. In the table there are 470,000 or so clones, approximately 85% of which are singletons. The data were obtained in a study of blood T cell repertoires in COVID-19. Study background: Donors in the United States, Italy and Spain gave samples during acute or convalescent COVID-19. PBMCs, B-cell-depleted T cells, or T cells provided the cDNA or gDNA that made up the material.

The CDR3 is made up of 15 amino acids. From germline, CDR1 is SGHVS and CDR2 FNYEAQ. J was trimmed by 0 bases and V by 4 bases; bases with no gene match: 2. This clonotype originated in a human donor in a cohort sampled during active COVID-19. V and J are TRBV7-6 and TRBJ2-7, with 11 nucleotides matching TRBD2. Sequenced: peripheral blood. CDR3 in amino acids: CASSSGLAVSYEQYF. The CDR3 nucleotides are TGTGCCAGCAGCTCGGGACTAGCGGTCTCCTACGAGCAGTACTTC.